These 13 T cell receptor beta chains came from one sample sequenced in a study of blood T cell repertoires in COVID-19. TCRdb's table, derived via immunoSEQ multiplex PCR, lists solely in-frame clones and lacks some. In the table there are under 50,000 clones, 92% of which are singletons. The sequencing input was peripheral blood. Receptors were obtained from a human donor in a cohort sampled during active COVID-19.

The chain recombines TRBV6-2 or TRBV6-3 with TRBJ2-1, with TRBD1 identical over 8 bases. Germline values: CDR1 MNHEY, CDR2 SVGEGT. The CDR3 is made up of 15 amino acids. J lost 5 bases, V lost 6 bases, and 9 bases had no gene match. This CDR3 is CASSLTGGPDNEQFF. For the CDR3, the DNA is TGTGCCAGCAGCCTTACAGGGGGGCCGGACAATGAGCAGTTCTTC.

The CDR3 nucleotides are TGTGCCACCAGTGATATGCTTAAGGGAGAACCAGATACGCAGTATTTT. It specifies CATSDMLKGEPDTQYF. J is TRBJ2-3 and V is TRBV24-1; maybe TRBD2 (5 bases). Trimming left V 3 bases short and J 4 bases short, with 16 bases between. The CDR3 consists of 16 residues. The germline V gene encodes CDR1 KGHDR and CDR2 SFDVKD.

The gene calls are TRBV25-1 and TRBJ1-2, with TRBD1 as a possible D gene (5 bases). The germline CDR1 and CDR2 sequences are MGHDK and SYGVNS. The CDR3 runs 16 residues. The ends were cut back, 5 bases at V and 0 bases at J, with 16 bases in the middle. This chain's CDR3 is CASSYRLGSPNYGYTF. The CDR3 coding sequence is TGTGCCAGCAGTTACAGGTTGGGGTCACCTAACTATGGCTACACCTTC.

The chain is built from TRBV11-2 and TRBJ2-5; D may be TRBD2 (6 bases). Germline-derived CDR1 and CDR2 are SGHAT and FQNNGV. The V end was cut by 5 bases, the J end by 5 bases, with 15 bases between. This CDR3 comprises 14 residues. For the CDR3, the DNA is TGTGCCAGCAGCGACTCGACTAGTCTCGAGACCCAGTACTTC. Residues: CASSDSTSLETQYF.

The V gene is TRBV24-1, the J gene TRBJ2-3; a possible D gene is TRBD2 (5 bases). From germline, CDR1 is KGHDR and CDR2 SFDVKD. The germline V and J ends were trimmed by 4 bases and 0 bases, with 22 bases remaining between them. This CDR3 contains 19 residues. The CDR3: CATSEPLGTGGLSTDTQYF. The CDR3 nucleotides are TGTGCCACCAGTGAACCTCTCGGTACCGGCGGGTTAAGCACAGATACGCAGTATTTT.

The J gene is TRBJ2-2, the V gene TRBV9; 8 bases are a match to TRBD2. Germline-derived CDR1 and CDR2 are SGDLS and YYNGEE. V gave up 3 bases and J gave up 2 bases; unmatched junction bases: 6. This CDR3 is 16 amino acids long. CDR3: CASSGIAGTNTGELFF. In DNA, the CDR3 is TGTGCCAGCAGCGGCATAGCGGGGACCAACACCGGGGAGCTGTTTTTT.

This chain connects TRBV20-1 to TRBJ2-3; TRBD2 aligns across 11 bases. J was trimmed by 4 bases and V by 3 bases; bases with no gene match: 6. The germline gives CDR1 DFQATT, CDR2 SNEGSKA (reference sequence). The CDR3 is 15 amino acids. CDR3 amino acids: CSASVAGGPPDTQYF. The CDR3 DNA follows: TGCAGTGCTAGTGTAGCGGGGGGGCCCCCAGATACGCAGTATTTT.

The chain links TRBV25-1 to TRBJ2-1; D might be TRBD2 (6 bases). This CDR3 contains 14 residues. Germline CDR1 MGHDK, CDR2 SYGVNS. Trimming took 7 bases from V and 3 from J, leaving 13 bases between them. This CDR3 reads CASKGRGNYNEQFF. As DNA, the CDR3 is TGTGCCAGCAAGGGGCGGGGCAACTACAATGAGCAGTTCTTC. Supplemented by reference TRBV25-1 and TRBJ2-1, the full variable domain reads EADIYQTPRYLVIGTGKKITLECSQTMGHDKMYWYQQDPGMELHLIHYSYGVNSTEKGDLSSESTVSRIRTEHFPLTLESARPSHTSQYLCASKGRGNYNEQFFGPGTRLTVL.

The chain carries TRBV30 and TRBJ1-4; unclear D gene. Germline values: CDR1 GTSNPN, CDR2 SVGIG (reference sequence). V lost 8 bases to trimming and J lost 4 bases, with 11 bases between them. The CDR3 is made up of 12 amino acids. The CDR3 sequence is CAGGRYNEKLFF. In DNA, the CDR3 is TGTGCCGGAGGACGGTATAATGAAAAACTGTTTTTT.

This clone was detected once. The CDR3 spells CASSLLAHEQYF. The DNA of the CDR3 is TGCGCCAGCAGCCTACTAGCGCACGAGCAGTACTTC. This chain connects TRBV5-1 to TRBJ2-7; 7 nucleotides line up with TRBD2. Trimming at V came to 4 bases and at J to 5 bases, leaving 3 bases not matched to a gene. This CDR3 has 12 residues. The V gene's germline CDR1 is SGHRS and CDR2 YFSETQ.

CDR3 nucleotides: TGTGCCAGCAGTCGCCTCCGTGGGGGCAACTATGGCTACACCTTC. It translates to CASSRLRGGNYGYTF. The rearrangement links TRBV6-5 to TRBJ1-2, with a possible D match to TRBD1 (6 bases). V was pared by 5 bases and J by 2 bases, with 15 bases between. Germline CDR1 is MNHEY and CDR2 is SVGAGI. The CDR3 is 15 residues long.

The DNA for the CDR3 is TGTGCCAGTAGTATAGGAGGCCCCAACGAGCAGTTCTTC. Protein sequence: CASSIGGPNEQFF. V gene TRBV19 combines with J gene TRBJ2-1; D gene unclear. The CDR3 is 13 residues long. V was cut by 1 base and J by 10 bases, with 11 bases left in between. Germline CDR1 reads LNHDA; CDR2 reads SQIVND (reference sequence).

This chain connects TRBV5-8 to TRBJ2-1, with 11 bases that match TRBD2. There are 16 residues in the CDR3. The V segment lost 2 bases and the J segment 5 bases; nucleotides outside the gene matches: 6. CDR1 is SGHTS and CDR2 is YDEGEE in the germline V gene. The CDR3 is CASSFFGTSGNNEQFF. As DNA, the CDR3 is TGTGCCAGCAGCTTTTTCGGGACTAGCGGCAACAATGAGCAGTTCTTC.